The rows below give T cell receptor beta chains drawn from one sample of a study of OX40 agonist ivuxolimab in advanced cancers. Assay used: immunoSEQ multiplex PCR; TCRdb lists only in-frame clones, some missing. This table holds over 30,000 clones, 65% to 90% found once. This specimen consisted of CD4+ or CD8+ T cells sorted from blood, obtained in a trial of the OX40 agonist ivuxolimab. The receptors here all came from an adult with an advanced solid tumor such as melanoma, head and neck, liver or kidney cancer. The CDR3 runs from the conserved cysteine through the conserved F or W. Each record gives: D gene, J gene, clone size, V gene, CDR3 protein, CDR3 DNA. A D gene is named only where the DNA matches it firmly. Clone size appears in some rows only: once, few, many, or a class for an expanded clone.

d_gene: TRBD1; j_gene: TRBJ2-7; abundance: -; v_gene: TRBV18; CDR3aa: CASSLSDRAYEQYF; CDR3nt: TGTGCCAGCTCACTGTCGGACAGGGCATACGAGCAGTACTTC
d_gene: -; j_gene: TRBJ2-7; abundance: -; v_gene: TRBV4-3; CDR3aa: CASSQEGTIPYEQYF; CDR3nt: TGCGCCAGCAGCCAAGAAGGGACGATTCCCTACGAGCAGTACTTC
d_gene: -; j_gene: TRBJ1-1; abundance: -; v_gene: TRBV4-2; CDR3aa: CASSQVGDTEAFF; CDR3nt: TGTGCCAGCAGCCAAGTGGGGGACACTGAAGCTTTCTTT
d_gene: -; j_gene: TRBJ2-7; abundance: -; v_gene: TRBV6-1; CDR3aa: CASDRVYYEQYF; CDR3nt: TGTGCCAGCGACAGAGTTTACTACGAGCAGTACTTC
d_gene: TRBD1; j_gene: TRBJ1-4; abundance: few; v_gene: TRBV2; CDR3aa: CASSAGQTNEKLFF; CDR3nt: TGTGCCAGCAGTGCGGGACAGACAAATGAAAAACTGTTTTTT
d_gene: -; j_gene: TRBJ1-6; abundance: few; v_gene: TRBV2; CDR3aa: CASSEFRDSPLHF; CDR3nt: TGTGCCAGCAGTGAGTTTCGGGACTCACCCCTCCACTTT
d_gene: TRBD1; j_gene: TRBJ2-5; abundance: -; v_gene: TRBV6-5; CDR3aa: CASSYRDRGSGAQYF; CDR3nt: TGTGCCAGCAGTTACCGGGACAGGGGGTCTGGGGCCCAGTACTTC
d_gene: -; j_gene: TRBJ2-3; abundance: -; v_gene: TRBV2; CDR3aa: CASSESSGSDTQYF; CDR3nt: TGTGCCAGCAGTGAATCTTCAGGATCAGATACGCAGTATTTT
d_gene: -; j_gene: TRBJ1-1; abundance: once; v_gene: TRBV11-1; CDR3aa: CASSRLGGHTEAFF; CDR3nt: TGTGCCAGCAGCAGGCTGGGGGGTCACACTGAAGCTTTCTTT
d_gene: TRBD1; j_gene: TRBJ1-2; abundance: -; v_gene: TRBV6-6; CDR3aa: CASRPQGANYGYTF; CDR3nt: TGTGCCAGCAGGCCTCAGGGGGCTAACTATGGCTACACCTTC
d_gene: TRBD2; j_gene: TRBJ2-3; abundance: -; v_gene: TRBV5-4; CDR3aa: CASRSGAEDTQYF; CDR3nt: TGTGCCAGCAGGAGCGGGGCCGAGGATACGCAGTATTTT
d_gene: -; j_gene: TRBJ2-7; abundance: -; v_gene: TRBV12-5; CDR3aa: CASGLKHEQYF; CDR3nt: TGTGCTAGTGGTTTGAAACACGAGCAGTACTTC
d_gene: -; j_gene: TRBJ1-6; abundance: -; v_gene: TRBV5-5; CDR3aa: CASSLGGLSSPLHF; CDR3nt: TGTGCCAGCAGCTTGGGGGGGCTCAGTTCACCCCTCCACTTT
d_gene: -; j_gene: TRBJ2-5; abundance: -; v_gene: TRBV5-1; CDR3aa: CASSLKSETQYF; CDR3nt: TGCGCCAGCAGCTTGAAGTCAGAGACCCAGTACTTC
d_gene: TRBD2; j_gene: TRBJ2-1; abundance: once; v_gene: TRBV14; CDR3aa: CASSHPGLAGGPNEQFF; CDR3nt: TGTGCCAGCAGCCATCCGGGACTAGCGGGGGGGCCAAATGAGCAGTTCTTC
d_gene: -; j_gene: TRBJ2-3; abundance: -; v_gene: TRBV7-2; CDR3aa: CASSLYGAASGDTQYF; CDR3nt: TGTGCCAGCAGCTTATACGGGGCAGCCAGCGGGGATACGCAGTATTTT
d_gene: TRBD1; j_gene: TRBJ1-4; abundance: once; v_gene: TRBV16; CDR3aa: CASSPRTGYEKLFF; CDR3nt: TGTGCCAGCAGCCCCCGGACAGGATATGAAAAACTGTTTTTT
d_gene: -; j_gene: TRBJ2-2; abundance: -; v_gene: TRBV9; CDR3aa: CASSVDKTGELFF; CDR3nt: TGTGCCAGCAGCGTAGACAAAACCGGGGAGCTGTTTTTT
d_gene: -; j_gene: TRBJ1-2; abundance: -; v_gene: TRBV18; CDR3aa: CASSPPGFSEYGYTF; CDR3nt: TGTGCCAGCTCACCACCCGGGTTTTCAGAATATGGCTACACCTTC
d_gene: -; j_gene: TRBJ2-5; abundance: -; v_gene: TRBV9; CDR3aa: CASSVGSRAVQETQYF; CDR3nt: TGTGCCAGCAGCGTAGGTTCGAGAGCAGTTCAAGAGACCCAGTACTTC
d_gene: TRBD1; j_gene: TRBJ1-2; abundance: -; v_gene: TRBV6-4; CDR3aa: CASSEGTGQLYGYTF; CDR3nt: TGTGCCAGCAGTGAGGGGACAGGGCAGCTCTATGGCTACACCTTC
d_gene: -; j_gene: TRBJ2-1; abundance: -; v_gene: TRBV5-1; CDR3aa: CASSLRAGLGSYNEQFF; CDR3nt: TGCGCCAGCAGCTTGAGGGCAGGGCTTGGTTCCTACAATGAGCAGTTCTTC
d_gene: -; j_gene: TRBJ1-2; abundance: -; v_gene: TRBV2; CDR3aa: CASSSTGSGYGYTF; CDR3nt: TGTGCCAGCAGTTCTACAGGGTCGGGCTATGGCTACACCTTC
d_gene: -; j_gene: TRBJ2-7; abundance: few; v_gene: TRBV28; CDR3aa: CASRPLGLTYEQYF; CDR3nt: TGTGCCAGCAGGCCTCTGGGGTTGACCTACGAGCAGTACTTC
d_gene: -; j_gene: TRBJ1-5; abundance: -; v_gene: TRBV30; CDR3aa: CAWSSSGDQPQHF; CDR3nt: TGTGCCTGGAGTTCGTCAGGGGATCAGCCCCAGCATTTT
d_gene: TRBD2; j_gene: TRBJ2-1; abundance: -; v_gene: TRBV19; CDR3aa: CASSITSGGSNEQFF; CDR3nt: TGTGCCAGTAGTATAACTAGCGGGGGTAGCAATGAGCAGTTCTTC
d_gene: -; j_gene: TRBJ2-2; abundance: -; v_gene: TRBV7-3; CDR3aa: CASSSYTGELFF; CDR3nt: TGTGCCAGCAGCTCATACACCGGGGAGCTGTTTTTT
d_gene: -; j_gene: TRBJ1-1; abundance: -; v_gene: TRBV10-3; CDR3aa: CAISEIVGTEAFF; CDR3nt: TGTGCCATCAGTGAGATAGTGGGCACTGAAGCTTTCTTT
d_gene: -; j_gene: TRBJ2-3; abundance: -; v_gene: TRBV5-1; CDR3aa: CASSLHGDSSTDTQYF; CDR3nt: TGCGCCAGCAGCTTGCATGGGGACTCTAGCACAGATACGCAGTATTTT
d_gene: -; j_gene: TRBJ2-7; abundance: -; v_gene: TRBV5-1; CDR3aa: CASSLERGSYEQYF; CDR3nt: TGCGCCAGCAGCTTAGAGCGCGGCTCCTACGAGCAGTACTTC
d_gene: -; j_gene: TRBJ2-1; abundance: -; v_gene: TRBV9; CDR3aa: CASSGGASYNEQFF; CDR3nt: TGTGCCAGCAGCGGGGGGGCTTCCTACAATGAGCAGTTCTTC
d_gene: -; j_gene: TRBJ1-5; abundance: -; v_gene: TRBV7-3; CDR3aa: CASSSGPTQPQHF; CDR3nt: TGTGCCAGCAGCTCGGGGCCGACGCAGCCCCAGCATTTT
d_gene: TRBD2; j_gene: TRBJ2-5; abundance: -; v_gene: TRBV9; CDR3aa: CASSVVDSGGETQYF; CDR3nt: TGTGCCAGCAGCGTAGTGGATAGCGGGGGAGAGACCCAGTACTTC
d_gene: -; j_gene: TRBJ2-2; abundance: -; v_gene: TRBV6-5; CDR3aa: CASSTIDTYTGELFF; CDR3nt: TGCGCCAGCAGTACGATTGACACTTACACCGGGGAGCTGTTTTTT
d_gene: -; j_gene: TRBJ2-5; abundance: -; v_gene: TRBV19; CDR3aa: CASSINLLGGQETQYF; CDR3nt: TGTGCCAGTAGTATAAACCTCCTAGGGGGCCAAGAGACCCAGTACTTC
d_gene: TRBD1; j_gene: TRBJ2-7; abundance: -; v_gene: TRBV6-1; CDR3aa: CASSFPGQGVDEQYF; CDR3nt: TGTGCCAGCAGTTTCCCGGGACAGGGTGTCGACGAGCAGTACTTC
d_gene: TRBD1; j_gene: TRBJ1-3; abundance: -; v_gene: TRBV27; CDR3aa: CASSSGTEGSTIYF; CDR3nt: TGTGCCAGCAGTTCGGGGACAGAAGGAAGCACCATATATTTT
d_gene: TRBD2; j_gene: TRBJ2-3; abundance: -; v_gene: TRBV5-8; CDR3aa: CASSLGLAIRDTQYF; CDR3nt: TGTGCCAGCAGCTTGGGACTAGCGATTAGGGATACGCAGTATTTT
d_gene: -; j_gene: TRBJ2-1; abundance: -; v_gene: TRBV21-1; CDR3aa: CASSEQFF; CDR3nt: TGTGCCAGCAGCGAGCAGTTCTTC
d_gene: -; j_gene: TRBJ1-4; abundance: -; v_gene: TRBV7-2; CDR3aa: CASSLHPGVELFF; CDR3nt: TGTGCCAGCAGCTTACATCCTGGCGTGGAACTGTTTTTT
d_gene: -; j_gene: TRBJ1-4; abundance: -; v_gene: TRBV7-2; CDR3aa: CASSLWSLATNEKLFF; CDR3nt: TGTGCCAGCAGCTTATGGTCCCTTGCAACTAATGAAAAACTGTTTTTT
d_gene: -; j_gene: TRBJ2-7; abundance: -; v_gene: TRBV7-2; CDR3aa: CASSQIQGGEQYF; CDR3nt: TGTGCCAGCAGCCAGATTCAGGGAGGCGAGCAGTACTTC
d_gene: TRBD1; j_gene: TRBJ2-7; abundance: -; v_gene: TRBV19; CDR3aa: CASSRGTGGTYEQYF; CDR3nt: TGTGCCAGTAGTAGAGGGACAGGGGGCACGTACGAGCAGTACTTC
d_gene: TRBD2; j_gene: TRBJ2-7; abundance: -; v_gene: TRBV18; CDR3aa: CASSPPGLAGPAYEQYF; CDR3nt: TGTGCCAGCTCACCACCCGGGCTAGCGGGCCCGGCCTACGAGCAGTACTTC
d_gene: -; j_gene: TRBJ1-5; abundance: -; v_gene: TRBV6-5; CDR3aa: CASRMTPNQPQHF; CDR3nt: TGTGCCAGCAGAATGACCCCCAATCAGCCCCAGCATTTT
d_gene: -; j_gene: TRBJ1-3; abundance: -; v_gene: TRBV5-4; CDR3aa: CASSLGGRGGNTIYF; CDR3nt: TGTGCCAGCAGCTTGGGGGGTCGTGGTGGAAACACCATATATTTT
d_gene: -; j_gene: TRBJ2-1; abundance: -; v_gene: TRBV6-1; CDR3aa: CARVPVAGWNEQFF; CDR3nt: TGTGCCAGGGTCCCGGTGGCAGGGTGGAATGAGCAGTTCTTC
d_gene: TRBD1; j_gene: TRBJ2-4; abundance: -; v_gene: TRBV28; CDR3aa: CASSLPPGTGRNIQYF; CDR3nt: TGTGCCAGCAGTTTGCCCCCCGGGACAGGGCGAAACATTCAGTACTTC
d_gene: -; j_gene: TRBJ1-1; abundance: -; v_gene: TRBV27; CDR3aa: CASRAFPGNTEAFF; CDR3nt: TGTGCCAGCAGGGCCTTCCCCGGGAACACTGAAGCTTTCTTT
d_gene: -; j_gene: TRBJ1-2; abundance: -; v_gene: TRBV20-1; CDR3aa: CSARVSQSYTF; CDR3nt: TGCAGTGCTAGAGTGAGCCAAAGCTACACCTTC
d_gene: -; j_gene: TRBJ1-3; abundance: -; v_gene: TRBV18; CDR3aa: CASSPVEDGNTIYF; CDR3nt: TGTGCCAGCTCACCAGTGGAGGATGGAAACACCATATATTTT
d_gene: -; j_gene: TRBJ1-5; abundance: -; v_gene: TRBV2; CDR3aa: CASTSLGNQPQHF; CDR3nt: TGTGCCAGCACGTCCCTGGGCAATCAGCCCCAGCATTTT
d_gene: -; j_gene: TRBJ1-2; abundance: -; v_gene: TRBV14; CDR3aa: CASSQGWRNNYGYTF; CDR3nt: TGTGCCAGCAGCCAAGGCTGGCGCAATAACTATGGCTACACCTTC
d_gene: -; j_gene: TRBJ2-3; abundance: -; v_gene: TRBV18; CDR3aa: CASSRDVDTQYF; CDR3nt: TGTGCCAGCTCCCGGGACGTAGATACGCAGTATTTT